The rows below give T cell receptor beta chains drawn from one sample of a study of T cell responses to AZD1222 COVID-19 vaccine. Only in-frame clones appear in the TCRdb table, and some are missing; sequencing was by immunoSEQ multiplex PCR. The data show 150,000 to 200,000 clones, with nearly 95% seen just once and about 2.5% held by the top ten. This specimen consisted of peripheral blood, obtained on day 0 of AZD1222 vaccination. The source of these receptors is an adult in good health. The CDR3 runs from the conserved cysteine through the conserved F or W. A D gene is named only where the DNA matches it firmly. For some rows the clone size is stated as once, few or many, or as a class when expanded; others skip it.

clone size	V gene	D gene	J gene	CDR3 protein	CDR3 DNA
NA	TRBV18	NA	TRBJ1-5	CASSPIGGEQPQHF	TGTGCCAGCTCACCTATCGGGGGCGAACAGCCCCAGCATTTT
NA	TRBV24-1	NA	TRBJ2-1	CATSRTPDAAGEQFF	TGTGCCACCTCGAGGACCCCCGATGCCGCGGGTGAGCAGTTCTTC
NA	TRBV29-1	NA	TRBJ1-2	CSVQDSNYGYTF	TGCAGCGTCCAGGACAGTAACTATGGCTACACCTTC
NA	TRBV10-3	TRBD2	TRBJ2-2	CAISESSGRKNTGELFF	TGTGCCATCAGTGAATCTAGCGGGAGAAAGAACACCGGGGAGCTGTTTTTT
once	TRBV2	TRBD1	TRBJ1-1	CASSTGQGNEAFF	TGTGCCAGCAGTACGGGACAGGGTAATGAAGCTTTCTTT
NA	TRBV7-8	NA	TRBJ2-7	CASSPVSGNGEQYF	TGTGCCAGCAGCCCGGTGTCAGGGAATGGCGAGCAGTACTTC
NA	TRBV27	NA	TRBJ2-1	CASSLSRGEQFF	TGTGCCAGCAGTTTAAGTCGGGGAGAGCAGTTCTTC
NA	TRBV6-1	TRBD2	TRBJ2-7	CASSDVSGASYEQYF	TGTGCCAGCAGTGACGTTAGCGGGGCCTCCTACGAGCAGTACTTC
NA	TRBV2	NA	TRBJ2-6	CASVPRVPGANVLTF	TGTGCCAGCGTGCCTCGAGTACCTGGGGCCAACGTCCTGACTTTC
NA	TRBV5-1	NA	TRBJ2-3	CASSSEGESTDTQYF	TGCGCCAGCAGCTCCGAGGGTGAAAGCACAGATACGCAGTATTTT
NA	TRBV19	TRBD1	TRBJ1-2	CASSTKAGTGGLGTF	TGTGCCAGTAGTACCAAGGCCGGGACAGGGGGCTTGGGCACCTTC
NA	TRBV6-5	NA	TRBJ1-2	CASSPQGWDNYGYTF	TGTGCCAGCAGTCCTCAGGGTTGGGATAACTATGGCTACACCTTC
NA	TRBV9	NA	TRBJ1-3	CASSVGGGGNTIYF	TGTGCCAGCAGCGTAGGGGGAGGAGGAAACACCATATATTTT
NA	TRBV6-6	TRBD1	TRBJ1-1	CASRTTGGENTEAFF	TGTGCCAGCAGAACGACAGGGGGGGAGAACACTGAAGCTTTCTTT
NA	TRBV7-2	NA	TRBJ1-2	CASSLYAVGYTF	TGTGCCAGCAGCTTATACGCGGTGGGCTACACCTTC
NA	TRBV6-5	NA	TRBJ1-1	CASRYDTGSEAFF	TGTGCCAGCAGGTACGACACGGGATCTGAAGCTTTCTTT
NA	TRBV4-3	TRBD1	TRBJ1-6	CASSQGTGTGFDNSPLHF	TGCGCCAGCAGCCAAGGAACCGGGACAGGGTTCGATAATTCACCCCTCCACTTT
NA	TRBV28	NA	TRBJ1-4	CASATRGATNEKLFF	TGTGCCAGCGCCACCCGGGGGGCAACTAATGAAAAACTGTTTTTT
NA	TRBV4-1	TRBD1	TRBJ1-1	CASSQDSTFLFGDRNTEAFF	TGCGCCAGCAGCCAAGATTCGACATTTTTGTTCGGGGACAGGAACACTGAAGCTTTCTTT
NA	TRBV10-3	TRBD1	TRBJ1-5	CATGRDRDSNQPQHF	TGTGCCACCGGCCGGGACAGAGATAGCAATCAGCCCCAGCATTTT
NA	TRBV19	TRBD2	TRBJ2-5	CASRPAGGWETQYF	TGTGCCAGTAGGCCAGCGGGAGGATGGGAGACCCAGTACTTC
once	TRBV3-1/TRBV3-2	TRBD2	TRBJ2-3	CASSSGSGVSTDTQYF	TGTGCCAGCAGCTCCGGAAGCGGGGTTAGCACAGATACGCAGTATTTT
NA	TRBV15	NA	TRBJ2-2	CATSRVFGGLNTGELFF	TGTGCCACCAGCAGAGTGTTTGGGGGCTTGAACACCGGGGAGCTGTTTTTT
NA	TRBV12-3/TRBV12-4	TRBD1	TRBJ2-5	CASRRDSQETQYF	TGTGCCAGCAGACGGGACAGTCAAGAGACCCAGTACTTC
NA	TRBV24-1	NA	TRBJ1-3	CATSDLERNKFGNTIYF	TGTGCCACCAGTGATTTGGAACGTAATAAGTTTGGAAACACCATATATTTT
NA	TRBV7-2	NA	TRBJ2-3	CASSLRGTGPTQYF	TGTGCCAGCAGCTTACGGGGAACAGGGCCCACGCAGTATTTT
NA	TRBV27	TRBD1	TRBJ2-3	CASSFQPQGARDTQYF	TGTGCCAGCAGTTTCCAACCGCAGGGGGCAAGAGATACGCAGTATTTT
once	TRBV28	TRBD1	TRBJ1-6	CASSSTGVQYNSPLHF	TGTGCCAGCAGTTCCACAGGGGTCCAATATAATTCACCCCTCCACTTT
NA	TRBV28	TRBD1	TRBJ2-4	CATAPGQQNIQYF	TGTGCCACCGCCCCGGGACAGCAAAACATTCAGTACTTC
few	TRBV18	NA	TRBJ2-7	CASSPGHSYEQYF	TGTGCCAGCTCACCGGGACACTCCTACGAGCAGTACTTC